The clone carrying this T cell receptor (beta chain) is deemed medium-sized. A single record per CDR3 protein comes from TCRdb applying MiXCR to the 5' RACE reads. This repertoire shows roughly 40,000 distinct CDR3 sequences, 18% found once; its top ten account for under 3.5%. V shed 2 bases and J shed 1 base, with 11 bases lying between them. The CDR3 sequence is 15 residues long. Germline CDR1 is MNHEY and CDR2 is SVGAGI. The sequence was obtained from a female donor with breast cancer. The specimen was naive CD4+ T cells sorted from a lymph node. Subset: naive CD4+ T cells, CD4+CD45RA+CD25-. The chain links TRBV6-5 to TRBJ1-2; a weak D match, TRBD1 (5 bases). The CDR3 here is CASSYRPGGNYGYTF. The DNA for the CDR3 is TGTGCCAGCAGTTACCGCCCTGGGGGTAACTATGGCTACACCTTC.